This T cell receptor (beta chain) came from a study of tumor and adjacent non-tumor tissue in lung cancer. Study summary: Aged about 31 to 80 years, patients included fewer than 11 men and 4 to 6 women with stage I to III disease. Each sample yielded a few million productive TCRbeta reads on average.

Three rounds of nested PCR, following a modified ARM-PCR protocol, produced the TCRbeta library. TCRdb ran MiXCR on the multiplex PCR reads and lists one entry per CDR3 protein. The data show about 67,000 distinct CDR3 sequences, under 80% seen once. This CDR3 contains 16 residues. Per germline, CDR1 SGHNT and CDR2 YENEEA. No cell sorting was done before RNA was extracted from the tissue. This non-tumor lung sample came from over 3 cm beyond the tumor edge. Note on this clonotype: No antigen is known for it.

The study's findings and limits: Normal lung showed higher cumulative top 100 clone frequency than tumor. Patients with more diverse tumor TCRs had worse survival.

The receptor's source is a man in his 60s with non-small cell lung cancer. Sequencing used distant non-tumor lung tissue. The gene calls are TRBV11-3 and TRBJ2-3, with D maybe TRBD2 (5 bases). The CDR3 nucleotides are TGTAGCAGCAACTCCAGGCTAGCAGATAGCACAGATACGCAGTATTTT. Translating it yields CSSNSRLADSTDTQYF. Full variable domain (rest looked up from reference TRBV11-3 and TRBJ2-3): EAGVVQSPRYKIIEKKQPVAFWCNPISGHNTLYWYLQNLGQGPELLIRYENEEAVDDSQLPKDRFSAERLKGVDSTLKIQPAELGDSAVYLCSSNSRLADSTDTQYFGPGTRLTVL.